The source of this T cell receptor beta chain is a study of T cells in Graves' hyperthyroidism and ophthalmopathy. The CDR3 regions of TCR beta were amplified from RNA transcripts. The HTBI primer set drove a first-round RT-PCR of the TCR CDR3. MiXCR was run by TCRdb on the multiplex PCR reads, yielding one entry per CDR3 protein. The sample records roughly 550,000 distinct CDR3 sequences, roughly 16% being singletons. Inclusion characteristics of ophthalmopathy patients comprised a Clinical Activity Score of at least 3, a NOSPECS grade of at least 4, and duration under 3 months. The CDR3 runs 13 residues. V was clipped by 5 bases and J by 7 bases, with 12 bases between them. Germline assignment: CDR1 MNHEY and CDR2 SMNVEV (reference sequence).

The receptor was isolated from a woman in her twenties or thirties with Graves' ophthalmopathy. This rearrangement joins TRBV27 to TRBJ1-5, with D hard to call. Sequenced material: blood. The CDR3 nucleotides are TGTGCCAGCAGTAGATACGCGCTCCAGCCCCAGCATTTT. Its translation: CASSRYALQPQHF.